This section outlines one TCR beta chain sequence together with its context. What this receptor recognizes is not known. Base qualities are not provided; no much larger clone lies one nucleotide away. The record originates from a study of control samples from healthy donors and cancer patients (dated by TCRdb to the early 2020s). Including cysteine and phenylalanine, the CDR3 has 15 amino acids. The retained sequence is limited to the CDR3, 45 bases, with the frame set at the first base. Unmatched junction bases come to 6, with V trimmed by 1 base and J by 7 bases. CDR1 is given as MNHEY and CDR2 as SMNVEV, both from the germline V gene (reference sequence). The library was prepared using the immunoSEQ multiplex PCR assay. The table was pulled from immuneACCESS by TCRdb, which kept in-frame rearrangements only. Such tables lose some clones; where checked, under half of the loss comes from unresolved V genes, and the rest has no known cause. The sample contains 110,000 or so clones, about nine tenths of them found a single time. The ten largest clones take up about 4.2% of the sample.

Input material: blood. The source of this sequence is a human donor in good health. The donor label of this sample is uncertain. This sequence uses TRBV27 and TRBJ1-1, with 10 junctional bases fitting TRBD1. The CDR3 protein is CASSLYSGQGLEAFF. The DNA sequence reads TGTGCCAGCAGTTTATACTCGGGACAGGGGCTTGAAGCTTTCTTT.